In this sample, the clone carrying this T cell receptor (beta chain) turned up once. Possible read error: a much larger clone is one base away. The data originate from a study of breast tumors, draining lymph nodes, adjacent tissues. The lymph nodes were axillary draining lymph nodes from breast cancer patients. Germline CDR1 MNHEY, CDR2 SVGEGT. The CDR3 is made up of 14 amino acids. TCRdb called the multiplex PCR reads again in MiXCR, with one record for every CDR3 protein. The profile shows around 130,000 distinct CDR3 sequences, 21% of them singletons. The rearrangement joins TRBV6-2 or TRBV6-3 to TRBJ1-2; a possible D gene is TRBD1 (5 bases). Sequenced: axillary lymph node tissue. This clonotype was obtained from a female donor with breast cancer. Some clones in this sample may be carry-over from other donors' samples. CDR3 amino acids: CASSRTGTGNGHTF. The CDR3 DNA follows: TGTGCCAGCAGCCGTACCGGGACTGGCAATGGCCACACCTTC.